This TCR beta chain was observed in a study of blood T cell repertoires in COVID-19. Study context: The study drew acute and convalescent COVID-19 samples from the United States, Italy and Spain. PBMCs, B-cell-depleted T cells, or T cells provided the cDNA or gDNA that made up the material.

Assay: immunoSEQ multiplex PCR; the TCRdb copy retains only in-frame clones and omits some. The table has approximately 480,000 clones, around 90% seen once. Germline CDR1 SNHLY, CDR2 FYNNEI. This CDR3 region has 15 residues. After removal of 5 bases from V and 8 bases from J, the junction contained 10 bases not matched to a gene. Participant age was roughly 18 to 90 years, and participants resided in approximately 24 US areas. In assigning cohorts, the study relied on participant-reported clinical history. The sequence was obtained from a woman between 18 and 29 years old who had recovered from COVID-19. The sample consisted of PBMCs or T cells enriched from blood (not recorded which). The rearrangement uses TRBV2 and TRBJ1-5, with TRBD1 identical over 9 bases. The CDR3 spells CASSQGTGSGEPQHF. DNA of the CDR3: TGTGCCAGCAGTCAAGGGACAGGGTCAGGGGAGCCCCAGCATTTT.